This T cell receptor beta chain was observed in a study of control samples from healthy donors and cancer patients. The method was immunoSEQ multiplex PCR; TCRdb's version includes in-frame clones alone and lacks a portion of them. The table records roughly 150,000 clones, about 90% of them present only once. V lost 3 bases to trimming and J lost 1 base, with 9 bases between them. The CDR3 contains 14 residues. Germline CDR1 reads KGHSH; CDR2 reads LQKENI. The chain is built from TRBV18 and TRBJ1-1; D not resolved. The sequencing input was blood. This clonotype was sampled from a man between 18 and 29 years old in good health. The CDR3 DNA sequence: TGTGCCAGCTCACCGGGCGGGTCGAACACTGAAGCTTTCTTT. This sequence encodes CASSPGGSNTEAFF. Based on the CDR3 plus reference TRBV18 and TRBJ1-1, the full variable domain is NAGVMQNPRHLVRRRGQEARLRCSPMKGHSHVYWYRQLPEEGLKFMVYLQKENIIDESGMPKERFSAEFPKEGPSILRIQQVVRGDSAAYFCASSPGGSNTEAFFGQGTRLTVV.